This T cell receptor beta chain is from a study of T cells in Graves' hyperthyroidism and ophthalmopathy. Study in general: Peripheral blood draws took place at initial diagnosis, ahead of any treatment.

RNA transcripts were the template for amplifying TCR beta CDR3 regions. Primed by the HTBI set, a first-round RT-PCR was run on the TCR CDR3. TCRdb itself ran the multiplex PCR reads through MiXCR, one entry per CDR3 protein. Of about 200,000 distinct CDR3 sequences in the sample, about 17% were seen once. This clonotype was observed many times. Its antigen remains unknown. General study findings and limits: Blood also carried most thyroid clonotypes expanded above 0.001. Onset of ophthalmopathy came a median 6.5 months after the model predicted it.

V lost 6 bases and J lost 2, with 16 bases in between. This CDR3 has 15 residues. Input material: blood. The chain uses TRBV12-3 or TRBV12-4 and TRBJ2-5; D could derive from TRBD1 or TRBD2 (5 bases each). This receptor was identified in a woman between 45 and 65 years old with Graves' hyperthyroidism. Here the CDR3 reads CASRSGLGVQETQYF. DNA for the CDR3: TGTGCCAGCAGATCGGGGCTAGGGGTTCAAGAGACCCAGTACTTC.